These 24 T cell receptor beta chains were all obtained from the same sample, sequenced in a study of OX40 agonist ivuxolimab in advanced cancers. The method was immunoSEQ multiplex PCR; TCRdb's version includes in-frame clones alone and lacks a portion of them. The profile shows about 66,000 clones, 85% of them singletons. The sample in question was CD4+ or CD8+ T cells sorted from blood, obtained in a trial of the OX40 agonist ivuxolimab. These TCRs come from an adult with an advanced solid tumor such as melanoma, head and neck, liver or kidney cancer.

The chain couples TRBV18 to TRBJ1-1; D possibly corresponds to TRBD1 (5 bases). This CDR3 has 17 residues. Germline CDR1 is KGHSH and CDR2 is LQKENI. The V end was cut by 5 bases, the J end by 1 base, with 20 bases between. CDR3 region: CASSIPRPGRGNTEAFF. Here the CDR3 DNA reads TGTGCCAGCTCAATCCCACGACCGGGGCGCGGGAACACTGAAGCTTTCTTT.

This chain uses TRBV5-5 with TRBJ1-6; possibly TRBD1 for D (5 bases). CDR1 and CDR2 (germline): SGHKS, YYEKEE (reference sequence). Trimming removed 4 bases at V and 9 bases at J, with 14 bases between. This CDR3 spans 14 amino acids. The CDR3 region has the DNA TGTGCCAGCAGCACCGGGACGGAGAGTTCACCCCTCCACTTT. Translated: CASSTGTESSPLHF.

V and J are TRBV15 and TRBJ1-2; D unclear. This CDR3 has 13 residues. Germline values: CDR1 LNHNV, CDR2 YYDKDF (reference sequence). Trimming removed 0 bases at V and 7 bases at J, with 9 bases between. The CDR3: CATSRETSPGYTF. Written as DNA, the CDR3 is TGTGCCACCAGCAGAGAGACCTCTCCTGGCTACACCTTC.

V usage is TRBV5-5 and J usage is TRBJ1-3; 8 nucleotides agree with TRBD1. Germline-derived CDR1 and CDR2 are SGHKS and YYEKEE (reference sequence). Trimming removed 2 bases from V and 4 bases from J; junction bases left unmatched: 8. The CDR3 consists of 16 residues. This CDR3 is CASSFLTGDNGNTIYF. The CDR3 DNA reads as TGTGCCAGCAGCTTCCTGACAGGGGATAACGGAAACACCATATATTTT.

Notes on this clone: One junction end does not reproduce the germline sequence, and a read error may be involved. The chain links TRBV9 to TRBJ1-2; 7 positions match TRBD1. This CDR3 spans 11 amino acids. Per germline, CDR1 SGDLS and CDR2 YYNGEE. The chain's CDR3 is CASSTPGGTDF. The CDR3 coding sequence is TGTGCCAGCAGTACCCCGGGGGGGACAGACTTC.

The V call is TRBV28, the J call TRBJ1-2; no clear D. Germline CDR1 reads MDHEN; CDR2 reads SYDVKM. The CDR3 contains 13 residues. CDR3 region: CGVFNRPMSGYTF. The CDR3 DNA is TGTGGGGTATTCAACCGTCCTATGAGTGGCTACACCTTC.

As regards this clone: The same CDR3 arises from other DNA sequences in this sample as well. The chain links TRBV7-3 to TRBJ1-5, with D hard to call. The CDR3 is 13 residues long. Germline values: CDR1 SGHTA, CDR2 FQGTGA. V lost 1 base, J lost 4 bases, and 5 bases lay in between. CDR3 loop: CASSLSSNQPQHF. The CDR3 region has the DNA TGTGCCAGCAGCTTAAGTAGTAATCAGCCCCAGCATTTT.

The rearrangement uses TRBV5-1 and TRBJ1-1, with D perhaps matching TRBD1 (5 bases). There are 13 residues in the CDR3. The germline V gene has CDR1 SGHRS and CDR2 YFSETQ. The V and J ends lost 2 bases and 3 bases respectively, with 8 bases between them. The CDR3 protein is CASSFQGDTEAFF. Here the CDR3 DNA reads TGCGCCAGCAGCTTCCAGGGAGACACTGAAGCTTTCTTT.

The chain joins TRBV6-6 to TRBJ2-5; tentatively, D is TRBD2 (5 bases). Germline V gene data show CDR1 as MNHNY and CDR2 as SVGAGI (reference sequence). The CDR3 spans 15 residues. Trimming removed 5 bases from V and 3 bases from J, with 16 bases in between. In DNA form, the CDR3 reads TGTGCCAGCAGTCCGCGGAGCGGCTTAGAAGAGACCCAGTACTTC. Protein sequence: CASSPRSGLEETQYF.

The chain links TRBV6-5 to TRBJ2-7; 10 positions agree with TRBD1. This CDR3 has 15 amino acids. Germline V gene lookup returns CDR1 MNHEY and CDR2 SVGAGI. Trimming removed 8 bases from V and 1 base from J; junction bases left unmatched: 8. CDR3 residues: CASSQGDRGSYEQYF. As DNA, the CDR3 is TGTGCCAGCTCACAAGGGGACAGGGGTTCCTACGAGCAGTACTTC.

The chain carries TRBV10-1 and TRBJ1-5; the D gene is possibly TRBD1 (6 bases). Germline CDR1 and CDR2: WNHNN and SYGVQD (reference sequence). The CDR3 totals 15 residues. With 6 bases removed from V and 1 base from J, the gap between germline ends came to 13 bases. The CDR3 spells CASRASGASNQPQHF. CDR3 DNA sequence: TGCGCCAGCAGGGCCTCAGGGGCCAGCAATCAGCCCCAGCATTTT.

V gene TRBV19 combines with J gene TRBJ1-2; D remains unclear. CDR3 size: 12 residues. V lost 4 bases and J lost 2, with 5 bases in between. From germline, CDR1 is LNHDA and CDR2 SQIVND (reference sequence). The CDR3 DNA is TGTGCCAGTAGTAAGGGAAACTATGGCTACACCTTC. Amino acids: CASSKGNYGYTF.

In DNA, the CDR3 is TGTGCCAGCAGCCGTTCTCGGACGCAGTATTTT. It yields the protein CASSRSRTQYF. This rearrangement joins TRBV7-2 to TRBJ2-3; D unresolved. The CDR3 has 11 residues. Trimming stripped 5 bases from V and 9 bases from J, with 9 bases between. CDR1 and CDR2 (germline): SGHTA, FQGNSA.

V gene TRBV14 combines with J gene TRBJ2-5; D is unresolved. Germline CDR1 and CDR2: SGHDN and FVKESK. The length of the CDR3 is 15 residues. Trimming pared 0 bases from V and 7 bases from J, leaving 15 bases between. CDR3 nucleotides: TGTGCCAGCAGCCAAGAACGGTTAGATAGAAGGACCCAGTACTTC. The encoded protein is CASSQERLDRRTQYF.

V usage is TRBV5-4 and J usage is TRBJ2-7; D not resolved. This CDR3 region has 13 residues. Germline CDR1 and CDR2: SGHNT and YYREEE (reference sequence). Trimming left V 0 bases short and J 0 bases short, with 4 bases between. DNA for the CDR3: TGTGCCAGCAGCTTGGGTAGCTCCTACGAGCAGTACTTC. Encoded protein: CASSLGSSYEQYF.

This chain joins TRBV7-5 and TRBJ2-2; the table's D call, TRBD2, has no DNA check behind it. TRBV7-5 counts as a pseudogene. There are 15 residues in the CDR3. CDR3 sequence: CVRSLESDATGELFF. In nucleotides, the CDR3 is TGTGTCAGAAGCTTAGAGAGCGATGCCACCGGGGAGCTGTTTTTT.

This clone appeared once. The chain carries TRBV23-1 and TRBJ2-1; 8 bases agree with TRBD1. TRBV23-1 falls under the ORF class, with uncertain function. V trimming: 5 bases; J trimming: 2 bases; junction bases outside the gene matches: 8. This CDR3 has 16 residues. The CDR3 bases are TGCGCCAGCAGTGCCATCGGACAGGGACCCTACAATGAGCAGTTCTTC. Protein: CASSAIGQGPYNEQFF.

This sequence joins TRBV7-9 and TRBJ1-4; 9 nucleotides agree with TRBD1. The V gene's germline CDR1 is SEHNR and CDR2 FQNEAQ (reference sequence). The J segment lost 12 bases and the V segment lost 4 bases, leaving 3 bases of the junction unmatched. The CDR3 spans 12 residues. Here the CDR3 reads CASSSQGAQLFF. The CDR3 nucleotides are TGTGCCAGCAGCTCACAGGGGGCTCAACTGTTTTTT.

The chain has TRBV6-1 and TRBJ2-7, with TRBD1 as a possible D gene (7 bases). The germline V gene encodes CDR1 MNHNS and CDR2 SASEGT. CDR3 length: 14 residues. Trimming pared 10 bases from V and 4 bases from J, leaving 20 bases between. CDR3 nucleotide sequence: TGTGCCACTGTCGGGCAGGGGGGTAGTTACGAGCAGTACTTC. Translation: CATVGQGGSYEQYF.

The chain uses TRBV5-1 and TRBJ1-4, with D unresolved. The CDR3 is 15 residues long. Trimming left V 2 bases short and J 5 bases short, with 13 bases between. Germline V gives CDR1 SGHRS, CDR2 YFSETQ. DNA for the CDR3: TGCGCCAGCAGCTTAGGCGGATCCGGCAATGAAAAACTGTTTTTT. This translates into CASSLGGSGNEKLFF.

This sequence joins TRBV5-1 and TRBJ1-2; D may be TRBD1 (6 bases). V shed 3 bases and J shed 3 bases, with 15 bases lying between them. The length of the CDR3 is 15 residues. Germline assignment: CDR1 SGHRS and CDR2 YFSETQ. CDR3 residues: CASSSALRGDYGYTF. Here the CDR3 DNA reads TGCGCCAGCAGCTCGGCCCTCAGGGGCGACTATGGCTACACCTTC.

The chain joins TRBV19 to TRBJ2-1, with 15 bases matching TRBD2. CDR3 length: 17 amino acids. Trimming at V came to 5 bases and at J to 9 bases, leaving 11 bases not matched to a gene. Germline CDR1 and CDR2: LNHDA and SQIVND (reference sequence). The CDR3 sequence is CASSAGLAGGPLGEQFF. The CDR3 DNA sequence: TGTGCCAGTAGTGCCGGACTAGCGGGAGGGCCTTTAGGTGAGCAGTTCTTC.

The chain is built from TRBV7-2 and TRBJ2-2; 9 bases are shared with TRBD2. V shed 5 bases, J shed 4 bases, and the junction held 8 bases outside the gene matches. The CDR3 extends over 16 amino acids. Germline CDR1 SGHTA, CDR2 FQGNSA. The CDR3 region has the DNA TGTGCCAGCAGCCTTCTAGCGGGGTACCTCACCGGGGAGCTGTTTTTT. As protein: CASSLLAGYLTGELFF.

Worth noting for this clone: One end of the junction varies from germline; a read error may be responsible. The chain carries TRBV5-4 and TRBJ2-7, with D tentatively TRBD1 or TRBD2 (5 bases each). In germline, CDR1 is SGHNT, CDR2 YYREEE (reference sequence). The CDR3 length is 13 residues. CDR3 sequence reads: CASSLLGDPMRDF. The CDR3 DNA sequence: TGTGCCAGCAGTCTCCTTGGGGACCCTATGCGGGACTTC. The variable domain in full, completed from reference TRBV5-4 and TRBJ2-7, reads ETGVTQSPTHLIKTRGQQVTLRCSSQSGHNTVSWYQQALGQGPQFIFQYYREEENGRGNFPPRFSGLQFPNYSSELNVNALELDDSALYLCASSLLGDPMRDFGPGTRLTVT.